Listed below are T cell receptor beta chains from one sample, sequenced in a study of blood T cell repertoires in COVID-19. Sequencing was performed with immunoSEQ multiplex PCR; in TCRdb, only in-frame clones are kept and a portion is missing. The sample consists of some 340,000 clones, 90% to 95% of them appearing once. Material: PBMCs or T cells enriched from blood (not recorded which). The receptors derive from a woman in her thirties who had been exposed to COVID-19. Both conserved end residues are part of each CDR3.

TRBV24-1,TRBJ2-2,CATRDSNTGELFF
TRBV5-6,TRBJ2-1,CASSSLGGVSYNEQFF
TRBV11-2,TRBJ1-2,CASSISDRVYGYTF
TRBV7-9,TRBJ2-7,CASSPQQTPHEQYF
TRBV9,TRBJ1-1,CASSATGAEAFF
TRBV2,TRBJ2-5,CASRARGLRLVGGRTVKETQYF
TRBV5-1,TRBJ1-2,CASSPGQPLNYGYTF
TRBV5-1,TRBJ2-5,CASIGGGARETQYF
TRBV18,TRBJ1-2,CASSGTDYGYTF
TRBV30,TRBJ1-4,CAWRQHNEKLFF
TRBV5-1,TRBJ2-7,CASSLEATDRGEQYF
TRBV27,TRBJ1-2,CASSPWTGSDYGYTF
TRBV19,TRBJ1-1,CASSSGGLMNTEAFF
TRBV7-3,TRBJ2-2,CASSLGPGRNTGELFF
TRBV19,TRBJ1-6,CASSRDRVYNSPLHF
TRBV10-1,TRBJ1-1,CASRRLGTGGRNTEAFF
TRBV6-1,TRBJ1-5,CASSELGGGHF
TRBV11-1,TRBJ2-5,CASSIHDRAAETQYF